The 9 T cell receptor beta chains in this list originate from one sample, sequenced in a study of neurological immune-mediated disorders. Each CDR3 protein gets one entry after TCRdb re-called the 5' RACE reads with MiXCR. The sample has tens of thousands of distinct CDR3 sequences; around 13% are singletons. Time point defined: technical triplicate 1. Sample: CD4+ T cells from blood. These receptors came from a female donor with HTLV-1-associated myelopathy (HAM/TSP).

Concerning this clonotype: A read error may account for a junction end that differs from germline. The chain is built from TRBV28 and TRBJ2-2, with unresolved D. The germline V gene has CDR1 MDHEN and CDR2 SYDVKM. The CDR3 contains 14 residues. As DNA, the CDR3 is TGTGTCAGCACCAGACCACCCCCGTCCGGGGAGCTGTTTTTT. Translating it yields CVSTRPPPSGELFF.

This clonotype came up many times. V usage is TRBV12-3 or TRBV12-4 and J usage is TRBJ1-4; D not certain. The CDR3 is made up of 13 amino acids. With 5 bases removed from V and 5 bases from J, the gap between germline ends came to 9 bases. CDR3 region: CASSTDPNEKLFF. The CDR3 DNA reads as TGTGCCAGCAGTACGGACCCAAATGAAAAACTGTTTTTT.

This clonotype was counted ten times or more. The chain employs TRBV7-8 and TRBJ1-5; 11 bases align to TRBD1. Trimming at V came to 5 bases and at J to 0 bases, leaving 12 bases not matched to a gene. The CDR3 is made up of 19 amino acids. Germline CDR1 and CDR2: SGHVS and FQNEAQ. CDR3 loop: CASSLRGQGASYSNQPQHF. In DNA, the CDR3 is TGTGCCAGCAGCCTCAGAGGACAGGGGGCCTCTTATAGCAATCAGCCCCAGCATTTT.

This clonotype was detected many times. The rearrangement uses TRBV5-1 and TRBJ2-1; 15 bases map to TRBD2. This CDR3 has 15 amino acids. The trim removed 5 bases at V and 9 bases at J, leaving 6 bases unmatched. Germline V gene sequence: CDR1 SGHRS, CDR2 YFSETQ. The CDR3 DNA reads TGCGCCAGCAGACCTGGACTAGCGGGGGGGCGTGAGCAGTTCTTC. It encodes CASRPGLAGGREQFF.

In its sample, this clonotype was seen many times. The chain employs TRBV6-6 and TRBJ1-5, with 8 nucleotides matching TRBD1. CDR3 size: 14 residues. The V segment lost 4 bases and the J segment 6 bases; nucleotides outside the gene matches: 5. The germline CDR1 and CDR2 sequences are MNHNY and SVGAGI (reference sequence). CDR3 sequence (DNA): TGTGCCAGCAGTTTTACAGGGGGAGGTCAGCCCCAGCATTTT. Its translation: CASSFTGGGQPQHF.

This clonotype was counted many times. The chain recombines TRBV5-1 with TRBJ2-3, with D tentatively TRBD1 or TRBD2 (5 bases each). V was trimmed by 0 bases and J by 0 bases, leaving 8 bases between them. This CDR3 has 15 amino acids. Germline assignment: CDR1 SGHRS and CDR2 YFSETQ. CDR3 sequence (DNA): TGCGCCAGCAGCTTGGGGGACCTTAGCACAGATACGCAGTATTTT. Translation: CASSLGDLSTDTQYF.

The V call is TRBV7-6, the J call TRBJ2-3; 8 bases fit TRBD2. Germline V gene sequence: CDR1 SGHVS, CDR2 FNYEAQ. The CDR3 runs 13 residues. V was clipped by 8 bases and J by 5 bases; unmatched bases: 6. The CDR3 protein is CASAGGWVDTQYF. The CDR3 DNA reads as TGTGCCAGCGCGGGGGGCTGGGTAGATACGCAGTATTTT.

The V call is TRBV10-3, the J call TRBJ2-7; 8 bases are shared with TRBD2. Germline CDR1 reads ENHRY; CDR2 reads SYGVKD. CDR3 length: 17 amino acids. V lost 1 base to trimming and J lost 2 bases; unmatched junction nucleotides: 10. The CDR3 loop is CAISEFRGGFITYEQYF. As DNA, the CDR3 is TGTGCCATCAGTGAGTTTCGGGGGGGATTTATCACCTACGAGCAGTACTTC.

This clonotype was seen at least ten times. V gene TRBV20-1 combines with J gene TRBJ2-7; D possibly corresponds to TRBD2 (7 bases). This CDR3 has 14 amino acids. V dropped 1 base and J dropped 3 bases, with 13 bases sitting between them. Germline CDR1 DFQATT, CDR2 SNEGSKA (reference sequence). The CDR3 DNA is TGCAGTGCTAGAGCGGACGGGGGGCACTACGAGCAGTACTTC. Translated, it gives CSARADGGHYEQYF.